This TCR beta chain was retrieved from a study of T cell changes during pregnancy in multiple sclerosis. The length of the CDR3 is 17 residues. Germline values: CDR1 MDHEN, CDR2 SYDVKM. After removal of 5 bases from V and 4 bases from J, the junction contained 11 bases not matched to a gene. Using immunoSEQ multiplex PCR, the repertoire was profiled, and TCRdb retains in-frame clones only, with some absent. The sample includes approximately 48,000 clones, approximately 90% seen only once; the top ten take less than 0.45%. The TCR originated in a female donor with multiple sclerosis, enrolled in a pregnancy study. This sequence joins TRBV28 and TRBJ2-1; TRBD1 matches at 10 bases. Sequencing was performed on CD4+ T cells from peripheral blood mononuclear cells, taken after pregnancy. This chain's CDR3 is CASSGDRGGNLYNEQFF. In DNA form, the CDR3 reads TGTGCCAGCAGTGGGGACAGGGGAGGAAATTTGTACAATGAGCAGTTCTTC. Complete variable domain (other parts from reference TRBV28 and TRBJ2-1): DVKVTQSSRYLVKRTGEKVFLECVQDMDHENMFWYRQDPGLGLRLIYFSYDVKMKEKGDIPEGYSVSREKKERFSLILESASTNQTSMYLCASSGDRGGNLYNEQFFGPGTRLTVL.